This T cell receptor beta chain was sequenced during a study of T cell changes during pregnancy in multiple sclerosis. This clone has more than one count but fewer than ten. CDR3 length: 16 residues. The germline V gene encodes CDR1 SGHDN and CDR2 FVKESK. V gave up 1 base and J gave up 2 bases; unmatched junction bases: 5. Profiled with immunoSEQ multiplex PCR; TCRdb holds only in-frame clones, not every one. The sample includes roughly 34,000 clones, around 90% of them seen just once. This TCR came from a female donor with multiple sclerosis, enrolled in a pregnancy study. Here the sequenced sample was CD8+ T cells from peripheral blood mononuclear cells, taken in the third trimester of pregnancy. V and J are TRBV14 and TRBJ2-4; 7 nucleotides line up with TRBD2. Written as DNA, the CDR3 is TGTGCCAGCAGCCAAGCGCGCGGGACTACCAAAAACATTCAGTACTTC. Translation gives CASSQARGTTKNIQYF.